This TCR beta chain was obtained from a study of beta chain features in type 1 diabetes. General study findings and limits: A greater similarity of naive, central memory and Treg TCRB repertoires was seen among patients than among healthy donors. Among type 1 diabetes patients, VDJ junctions had fewer insertions and more deletions.

Worth noting for this clone: Its antigen is not identified.

Isolated RNA was reverse transcribed in full, so expressed TCRB transcripts were sequenced. The data were produced by immunoSEQ multiplex PCR, yet TCRdb's version contains in-frame clones alone and is incomplete. The top ten clones hold less than 0.5% of a sample with almost 350,000 clones, 6.5% to 10% of them seen once. Purity (above 95%) was reached by all sorted populations. The sample comprised central memory CD4+ T cells from blood. The sequence was collected from a woman aged 18-35 years in good health.

This CDR3 reads CAISLGRENEQFF. CDR3 bases: TGTGCCATCAGCTTGGGGCGGGAGAATGAGCAGTTCTTC. The chain uses TRBV10-3 and TRBJ2-1; 7 nucleotides line up with TRBD2. Trimming at V came to 6 bases and at J to 7 bases, leaving 6 bases not matched to a gene. The CDR3 is 13 amino acids. Germline values: CDR1 ENHRY, CDR2 SYGVKD.